Included here is one TCR beta chain sequence, with context. Its specificity is not known. The data stem from a study of shared clonotypes between healthy human individuals. Regarding the study as a whole: Non-shared clonotypes displayed generation probabilities falling below those of clonotypes present in all four donors. Sharing across four donors was highest in naive CD4 (roughly 5%) and lowest in memory CD8 (around 0.4%).

CD45RO-negative cells were positively selected for CCR7, leaving out terminally differentiated effector memory CD45RA+ cells. The germline V gene encodes CDR1 GTSNPN and CDR2 SVGIG (reference sequence). With 1 base clipped from V and 7 bases from J, the junction kept 8 bases outside the gene matches. This CDR3 comprises 14 residues. Generated by immunoSEQ multiplex PCR, the TCRdb table keeps only in-frame clones and is missing some. The sample has approximately 810,000 clones, roughly 92% seen once. Sequencing was done on a sample of naive CD8+ T cells sorted from blood. The J gene is TRBJ1-1, the V gene TRBV30; TRBD1 agrees at 8 bases. This sequence originates from a man in his thirties or forties in good health. CDR3 DNA: TGTGCCTGGAGTGGAGGACAGGGCGTCGGTGAAGCTTTCTTT. Translating gives CAWSGGQGVGEAFF.